The 13 T cell receptor beta chains given below trace back to one sample, sequenced in a study of blood T cell repertoires in COVID-19. Libraries were prepared by immunoSEQ multiplex PCR; TCRdb keeps only in-frame clonotypes and omits some of them. Of approximately 160,000 clones in the sample, roughly 84% are singletons; the top ten hold around 7%. Specimen: peripheral blood. The receptors were gathered from a man aged 45-65 years with active or convalescent COVID-19.

The chain joins TRBV12-5 to TRBJ2-3; D remains unclear. This CDR3 has 14 residues. The V gene's germline CDR1 is LGHNT and CDR2 FRNRAP. V was cut by 1 base and J by 4 bases, with 9 bases left in between. CDR3 residues: CASGLGLNADTQYF. In nucleotides, the CDR3 is TGTGCTAGTGGTTTGGGGCTGAATGCAGATACGCAGTATTTT. The full variable domain, its missing parts supplied by reference TRBV12-5 and TRBJ2-3, is DARVTQTPRHKVTEMGQEVTMRCQPILGHNTVFWYRQTMMQGLELLAYFRNRAPLDDSGMPKDRFSAEMPDATLATLKIQPSEPRDSAVYFCASGLGLNADTQYFGPGTRLTVL.

The chain combines TRBV15 with TRBJ2-4; 9 nucleotides align to TRBD2. The length of the CDR3 is 14 residues. J lost 6 bases, V lost 6 bases, and 6 bases had no gene match. CDR1 LNHNV and CDR2 YYDKDF come from the germline V gene (reference sequence). As DNA, the CDR3 is TGTGCCACCAGTAGTAGCGGGGGAGGAAACATTCAGTACTTC. It yields the protein CATSSSGGGNIQYF.

CDR3 residues: CASSWASYEQYF. The CDR3 DNA sequence: TGTGCCAGCAGCTGGGCCTCCTACGAGCAGTACTTC. V is TRBV5-6 and J is TRBJ2-7; D not certain. Trimming pared 3 bases from V and 0 bases from J, leaving 4 bases between. Germline V lookup: CDR1 SGHDT, CDR2 YYEEEE. This CDR3 contains 12 residues.

The V and J genes are TRBV7-2 and TRBJ1-4; possible D gene TRBD1, 6 bases. V lost 4 bases to trimming and J lost 4 bases, with 13 bases between them. The CDR3 has 15 amino acids. Germline-derived CDR1 and CDR2 are SGHTA and FQGNSA. This CDR3 reads CASSSYTGNNEKLFF. The CDR3 DNA reads as TGTGCCAGCAGCTCTTATACAGGGAATAATGAAAAACTGTTTTTT.

The genes are TRBV20-1 and TRBJ2-1; 7 bases are a match to TRBD1. CDR3 length: 13 residues. V shed 3 bases, J shed 9 bases, and the junction held 8 bases outside the gene matches. Looked up from germline, CDR1 is DFQATT and CDR2 is SNEGSKA (reference sequence). The CDR3 spells CSASVKGAGEQFF. In nucleotides, the CDR3 is TGCAGTGCTAGTGTTAAGGGGGCGGGTGAGCAGTTCTTC.

This chain connects TRBV19 to TRBJ1-4, with D perhaps TRBD1 (5 bases). The CDR3 runs 15 residues. V lost 9 bases to trimming and J lost 1 base, with 15 bases between them. Per the germline V gene, CDR1 is LNHDA and CDR2 is SQIVND (reference sequence). Written as DNA, the CDR3 is TGTGCCAGCCGGCAGGGCGGGGGAACTAATGAAAAACTGTTTTTT. Its protein is CASRQGGGTNEKLFF.

The V call is TRBV10-3, the J call TRBJ2-1; D possibly corresponds to TRBD2 (5 bases). V dropped 3 bases and J dropped 2 bases, with 17 bases sitting between them. This CDR3 has 17 residues. From germline, CDR1 is ENHRY and CDR2 SYGVKD. The CDR3, as DNA: TGTGCCATCAGTGACCCCCCGGGCTCCGGGGCCTACAATGAGCAGTTCTTC. Amino acids: CAISDPPGSGAYNEQFF.

This clone was observed a single time. The chain is built from TRBV28 and TRBJ2-7; 7 nucleotides line up with TRBD1. CDR3 length: 16 amino acids. Looked up from germline, CDR1 is MDHEN and CDR2 is SYDVKM. V was pared by 5 bases and J by 3 bases, with 13 bases of the junction left unmatched. The CDR3 here is CASSIGRLDRLYEQYF. CDR3 DNA sequence: TGTGCCAGCAGTATTGGCCGGTTGGACAGGCTCTACGAGCAGTACTTC.

The count of this clone is one. The junction and the germline gene differ at one end; a read error may be behind it. V usage is TRBV29-1 and J usage is TRBJ1-1; unclear D gene. The CDR3 spans 12 residues. Germline V CDR1 and CDR2: SQVTM, ANQGSEA. CDR3 bases: TGCAGCGTTAAAGACGTGAACACTGAAGCTTTCTTT. Translating it yields CSVKDVNTEAFF. Full variable domain (missing parts from reference TRBV29-1 and TRBJ1-1): SAVISQKPSRDICQRGTSLTIQCQVDSQVTMMFWYRQQPGQSLTLIATANQGSEATYESGFVIDKFPISRPNLTFSTLTVSNMSPEDSSIYLCSVKDVNTEAFFGQGTRLTVV.

The gene calls are TRBV5-1 and TRBJ2-3; 9 nucleotides agree with TRBD1. Germline trimming cut 0 bases from V and 2 bases from J; bases unmatched to any gene: 4. This CDR3 region has 16 residues. Germline CDR1 is SGHRS and CDR2 is YFSETQ. The CDR3 coding sequence is TGCGCCAGCAGCTTGGCCGACAGGGGGGTCACAGATACGCAGTATTTT. As protein: CASSLADRGVTDTQYF.

The chain recombines TRBV7-6 with TRBJ1-2, with D unclear. The ends were cut back, 5 bases at V and 0 bases at J, with 13 bases in the middle. CDR1 and CDR2 (germline): SGHVS, FNYEAQ. This CDR3 spans 15 amino acids. The CDR3 nucleotides read TGTGCCAGCAGCCAAAACACCGGGACTAACTATGGCTACACCTTC. Its protein is CASSQNTGTNYGYTF.

This clone was seen a single time. This chain links TRBV6-4 with TRBJ1-5, with D unclear. This CDR3 has 13 amino acids. Trimming left V 4 bases short and J 4 bases short, with 8 bases between. In germline, CDR1 is MRHNA, CDR2 SNTAGT. CDR3 sequence: CASSAGWNQPQHF. CDR3 in DNA: TGTGCCAGCAGTGCAGGATGGAATCAGCCCCAGCATTTT.

The rearrangement joins TRBV5-4 to TRBJ2-1; maybe TRBD2 (6 bases). Between the trimmed V and J ends, which lost 6 bases and 2 bases, there was a span of 15 bases. The length of the CDR3 is 15 residues. Germline CDR1 is SGHNT and CDR2 is YYREEE (reference sequence). The CDR3 DNA sequence: TGTGCCAGCATCCCATGGAGGGGAACCTACAATGAGCAGTTCTTC. It translates to CASIPWRGTYNEQFF.